Listed here are 4 T cell receptor beta chains from one sample, sequenced in a study of blood T cell repertoires in COVID-19. Sequencing was performed with immunoSEQ multiplex PCR; in TCRdb, only in-frame clones are kept and a portion is missing. In the table there are roughly 150,000 clones, around 90% of which are singletons. The sample was peripheral blood. These receptors were collected from a human donor in a cohort sampled during active COVID-19.

The rearrangement joins TRBV6-2 or TRBV6-3 to TRBJ2-5; 7 bases fit TRBD2. Looked up from germline, CDR1 is MNHEY and CDR2 is SVGEGT. The CDR3 runs 15 residues. Trimming took 2 bases from V and 5 from J; bases not matched to a gene: 8. The DNA of the CDR3 is TGTGCCAGCAGTTACGTCAAGCGGGGTGGCGAGACCCAGTACTTC. Protein sequence: CASSYVKRGGETQYF.

The V gene is TRBV7-3, the J gene TRBJ1-5; the D gene is possibly TRBD1 (6 bases). CDR3 length: 20 amino acids. CDR1 is SGHTA, CDR2 FQGTGA, per germline. V dropped 2 bases and J dropped 0 bases, with 23 bases sitting between them. This CDR3 is CASSLWRGGETGDSNQPQHF. As DNA, the CDR3 is TGTGCCAGCAGCTTATGGAGGGGAGGGGAGACAGGCGATAGCAATCAGCCCCAGCATTTT.

The chain couples TRBV5-1 to TRBJ2-5, with D perhaps matching TRBD1 (7 bases). V gave up 5 bases and J gave up 5 bases, with 19 bases separating them. The germline V gene encodes CDR1 SGHRS and CDR2 YFSETQ. The CDR3 runs to 15 residues. As DNA, the CDR3 is TGCGCCAGCAGATCGGGCCCAGGGGGGCGGGAGACCCAGTACTTC. Translation gives CASRSGPGGRETQYF.

This chain uses TRBV30 with TRBJ2-7; D is unclear. Per the germline V gene, CDR1 is GTSNPN and CDR2 is SVGIG (reference sequence). The CDR3 loop spans 11 amino acids. V was clipped by 5 bases and J by 4 bases, with 9 bases between them. Written as DNA, the CDR3 is TGTGCCTGGGGAGCCGTGTACGAGCAGTACTTC. It specifies CAWGAVYEQYF.